Shown below are 22 T cell receptor beta chains from a single sample sequenced in a study of T cell responses to AZD1222 COVID-19 vaccine. Using immunoSEQ multiplex PCR, the repertoire was profiled, and TCRdb retains in-frame clones only, with some absent. The data hold around 120,000 clones, with 70% to 90% observed a single time. Sequenced here: peripheral blood, sampled on day 0 of AZD1222 vaccination. Receptors were obtained from an adult in good health.

This clone was observed a single time. Relative to the germline gene, one junction end is altered; a read error may explain this. The V and J genes are TRBV12-3 or TRBV12-4 and TRBJ1-1; D is unclear. This CDR3 is built from 11 residues. The CDR3 protein is CASSLQSEAFF. The CDR3 region has the DNA TGTGCCAGCAGTCTTCAGTCTGAGGCTTTCTTT.

The chain couples TRBV9 to TRBJ2-1; TRBD2 agrees at 10 bases. With V trimmed by 2 bases and J by 7 bases, 6 bases remained unmatched. The CDR3 has 15 amino acids. Germline CDR1 is SGDLS and CDR2 is YYNGEE. This CDR3 is CASSVGLAGENEQFF. The CDR3 DNA reads as TGTGCCAGCAGCGTCGGGCTAGCGGGAGAGAATGAGCAGTTCTTC.

This chain links TRBV11-2 with TRBJ1-5; D call uncertain. With 2 bases removed from V and 2 bases from J, the gap between germline ends came to 4 bases. Germline V lookup: CDR1 SGHAT, CDR2 FQNNGV. The CDR3 runs to 13 residues. The CDR3 DNA reads TGTGCCAGCAGCTTACTCCGCAATCAGCCCCAGCATTTT. This translates into CASSLLRNQPQHF.

The V gene is TRBV9, the J gene TRBJ2-1; D uncertain. V dropped 4 bases and J dropped 6 bases, with 14 bases sitting between them. The CDR3 covers 14 residues. Germline assignment: CDR1 SGDLS and CDR2 YYNGEE. CDR3 sequence: CASSSRFPGNEQFF. The DNA for the CDR3 is TGTGCCAGCAGCTCCCGATTTCCGGGCAATGAGCAGTTCTTC. Supplemented by reference TRBV9 and TRBJ2-1, the full variable domain reads DSGVTQTPKHLITATGQRVTLRCSPRSGDLSVYWYQQSLDQGLQFLIQYYNGEERAKGNILERFSAQQFPDLHSELNLSSLELGDSALYFCASSSRFPGNEQFFGPGTRLTVL.

J is TRBJ2-6 and V is TRBV2; TRBD2 matches 7 bases. V lost 2 bases and J lost 0; bases outside the gene matches: 7. CDR3 size: 18 residues. Germline CDR1 is SNHLY and CDR2 is FYNNEI. The CDR3 sequence: CASSEPAGISSGANVLTF. As DNA, the CDR3 is TGTGCCAGCAGTGAACCAGCGGGGATTAGCTCTGGGGCCAACGTCCTGACTTTC.

V usage is TRBV30 and J usage is TRBJ1-5, with TRBD1 matching over 10 bases. This CDR3 is built from 14 residues. With V trimmed by 2 bases and J by 12 bases, 10 bases remained unmatched. Per the germline V gene, CDR1 is GTSNPN and CDR2 is SVGIG (reference sequence). The CDR3 nucleotides are TGTGCCTGGAGTAGGGACAGGGGTATCTCAATCCAGCATTTT. Translating gives CAWSRDRGISIQHF.

The V and J genes are TRBV15 and TRBJ1-3; D is unresolved. Germline V gives CDR1 LNHNV, CDR2 YYDKDF (reference sequence). Deletions cut 0 bases from V and 0 bases from J, with 12 bases between. The CDR3 has 17 residues. The DNA for the CDR3 is TGTGCCACCAGCAGAGATAGGGCGACGCACTCTGGAAACACCATATATTTT. Translating it yields CATSRDRATHSGNTIYF.

This chain connects TRBV7-9 to TRBJ2-5, with no clear D. The CDR3 loop spans 11 amino acids. Germline values: CDR1 SEHNR, CDR2 FQNEAQ (reference sequence). The V end was cut by 7 bases, the J end by 4 bases, with 7 bases between. For the CDR3, the DNA is TGTGCCAGCACCCCCCGAGAGACCCAGTACTTC. Amino acids: CASTPRETQYF.

This clone was seen a few times. CDR3 nucleotides: TGCGCCAGCAGTTTAGAGGGGCCGTCTGGAAACACCATATATTTT. Protein product: CASSLEGPSGNTIYF. The gene calls are TRBV5-1 and TRBJ1-3, with a weak D call TRBD1 (5 bases). The V gene's germline CDR1 is SGHRS and CDR2 YFSETQ. The CDR3 is 15 amino acids. V was trimmed by 5 bases and J by 1 base, leaving 13 bases between them.

V gene TRBV5-4 combines with J gene TRBJ2-7; D possibly corresponds to TRBD2 (6 bases). The V end lost 4 bases, the J end lost 7 bases, and 18 bases lay between the germline ends. The CDR3 is 14 residues long. Germline values: CDR1 SGHNT, CDR2 YYREEE (reference sequence). The CDR3 DNA sequence: TGTGCCAGCAGCCCAGGGCGGGAAGGAGGGGAGCAGTACTTC. It codes for CASSPGREGGEQYF.

The V and J genes are TRBV7-9 and TRBJ1-4; D uncertain. The CDR3 is 15 amino acids. V was pared by 1 base and J by 5 bases, with 11 bases between. Germline-derived CDR1 and CDR2 are SEHNR and FQNEAQ (reference sequence). This CDR3 is CASSLDGRENEKLFF. The CDR3 DNA is TGTGCCAGCAGCTTAGATGGCAGAGAAAATGAAAAACTGTTTTTT.

The chain has TRBV11-3 and TRBJ2-3; 13 nucleotides line up with TRBD2. CDR1 and CDR2 (germline): SGHNT, YENEEA. V lost 6 bases, J lost 0 bases, and 3 bases stayed unmatched. This CDR3 is built from 16 residues. CDR3 sequence reads: CASSPLAGGSTDTQYF. DNA of the CDR3: TGTGCCAGCAGTCCACTAGCGGGAGGGAGCACAGATACGCAGTATTTT.

The J gene is TRBJ2-1, the V gene TRBV5-6; D may correspond to TRBD1 or TRBD2 (5 bases each). Trimming shortened V by 5 bases and J by 11 bases, and 17 bases separated the two germline ends. There are 13 residues in the CDR3. Looked up from germline, CDR1 is SGHDT and CDR2 is YYEEEE. In nucleotides, the CDR3 is TGTGCCAGCAGACTAGAAGGGACGCTTCAGCAGTTCTTC. Translating gives CASRLEGTLQQFF. Full variable domain (missing parts from reference TRBV5-6 and TRBJ2-1): DAGVTQSPTHLIKTRGQQVTLRCSPKSGHDTVSWYQQALGQGPQFIFQYYEEEERQRGNFPDRFSGHQFPNYSSELNVNALLLGDSALYLCASRLEGTLQQFFGPGTRLTVL.

This chain links TRBV29-1 with TRBJ2-2, with D possibly matching TRBD1 (5 bases). CDR3 length equals 13 residues. V was cut by 6 bases and J by 3 bases, with 11 bases left in between. CDR1 and CDR2 from the germline V gene are SQVTM and ANQGSEA. For the CDR3, the DNA is TGCAGCGTCAGGGATGTGGACACCGGGGAGCTGTTTTTT. This gives the protein CSVRDVDTGELFF.

V usage is TRBV6-6 and J usage is TRBJ1-2; 8 nucleotides agree with TRBD1. With V trimmed by 6 bases and J by 7 bases, 10 bases remained unmatched. The germline CDR1 and CDR2 sequences are MNHNY and SVGAGI (reference sequence). This CDR3 region has 14 residues. In DNA form, the CDR3 reads TGTGCCAGCAGATTGACAGGGGAAGAGTCTGGCTACACCTTC. Translating it yields CASRLTGEESGYTF.

This clone was seen only once. The CDR3 DNA reads as TGTGCCAGCAGCGTTGGGGGAGGGACTGTAAAGGAAAAACTGTTTTTT. Its translation: CASSVGGGTVKEKLFF. V and J are TRBV9 and TRBJ1-4; D possibly corresponds to TRBD1 (5 bases). The CDR3 is 16 amino acids. Germline values: CDR1 SGDLS, CDR2 YYNGEE. V was clipped by 2 bases and J by 8 bases, with 19 bases between them.

The chain recombines TRBV27 with TRBJ1-2; D is unclear. Germline V CDR1 and CDR2: MNHEY, SMNVEV (reference sequence). CDR3 length equals 11 residues. V dropped 6 bases and J dropped 8 bases, with 10 bases sitting between them. DNA for the CDR3: TGTGCCAGCAGAGGATTAGAAGGCTACACCTTC. This codes for CASRGLEGYTF.

This chain links TRBV27 with TRBJ1-5, with 9 nucleotides matching TRBD1. The length of the CDR3 is 15 residues. The germline V gene has CDR1 MNHEY and CDR2 SMNVEV (reference sequence). With 5 bases clipped from V and 3 bases from J, the junction kept 5 bases outside the gene matches. CDR3 sequence (DNA): TGTGCCAGCAGTCCGACAGGGGGATACAATCAGCCCCAGCATTTT. Protein product: CASSPTGGYNQPQHF.

The rearrangement links TRBV6-5 to TRBJ1-2; TRBD1 aligns across 8 bases. Looked up from germline, CDR1 is MNHEY and CDR2 is SVGAGI. There are 12 residues in the CDR3. V lost 8 bases, J lost 7 bases, and 6 bases stayed unmatched. The CDR3 nucleotides are TGTGCCAGCGAGACAGGGGTCTCTGGCTACACCTTC. It specifies CASETGVSGYTF.

The rearrangement uses TRBV23-1 and TRBJ1-3; 7 bases map to TRBD1. TRBV23-1 is annotated as an ORF whose role is uncertain. Germline trimming cut 4 bases from V and 0 bases from J; bases unmatched to any gene: 21. The length of the CDR3 is 21 residues. DNA of the CDR3: TGCGCCAGCAGTCTCAACAACCCGGGACAGTCGTACCGTGTCTCTGGAAACACCATATATTTT. Translation gives CASSLNNPGQSYRVSGNTIYF.

The genes are TRBV18 and TRBJ1-2; a weak D match, TRBD1 (5 bases). V gave up 3 bases and J gave up 8 bases, with 10 bases separating them. In germline, CDR1 is KGHSH, CDR2 LQKENI. The CDR3 consists of 12 residues. This CDR3 reads CASSPDTGGYTF. The DNA of the CDR3 is TGTGCCAGCTCACCCGACACAGGAGGCTACACCTTC.

CDR3 in DNA: TGTGCCAGCAGTCCTTTTTTAGGGGAAAAACTGTTTTTT. Translation gives CASSPFLGEKLFF. V gene TRBV14 combines with J gene TRBJ1-4; D gene uncertain. Trimming pared 6 bases from V and 8 bases from J, leaving 13 bases between. Germline V gives CDR1 SGHDN, CDR2 FVKESK. The CDR3 runs 13 residues.